This entry is about one T cell receptor beta chain. The data originate from a study of technical replicates of blood from a handful of donors. Clones were sequenced by immunoSEQ multiplex PCR, and TCRdb holds only the in-frame ones, with some missing. In the table there are over 80,000 clones, about 95% of which are singletons. The sequenced sample consisted of T cells isolated from PBMCs. The TCR originated in a human donor in good health.

The CDR3 loop reads CASSIGNGYTF. The CDR3 nucleotides are TGTGCCAGTAGTATAGGTAATGGCTACACCTTC. J is TRBJ1-2 and V is TRBV19; D not resolved. CDR1 and CDR2 (germline): LNHDA, SQIVND (reference sequence). This CDR3 spans 11 amino acids. Trimming took off 1 base at V and 6 bases at J, with 3 bases between the two ends.